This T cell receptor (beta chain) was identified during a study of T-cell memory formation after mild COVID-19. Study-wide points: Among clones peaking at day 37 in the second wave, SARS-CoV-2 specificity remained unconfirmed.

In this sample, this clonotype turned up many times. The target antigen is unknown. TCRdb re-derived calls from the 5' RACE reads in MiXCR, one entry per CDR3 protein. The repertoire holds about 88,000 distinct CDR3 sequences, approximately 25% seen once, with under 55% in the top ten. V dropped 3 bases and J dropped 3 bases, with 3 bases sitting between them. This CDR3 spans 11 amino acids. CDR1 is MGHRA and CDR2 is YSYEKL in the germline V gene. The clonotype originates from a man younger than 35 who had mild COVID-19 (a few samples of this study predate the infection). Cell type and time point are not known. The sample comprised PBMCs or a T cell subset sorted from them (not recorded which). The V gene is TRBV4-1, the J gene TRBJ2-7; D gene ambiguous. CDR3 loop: CASSQNYEQYF. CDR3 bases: TGCGCCAGCAGCCAGAACTACGAGCAGTACTTC.